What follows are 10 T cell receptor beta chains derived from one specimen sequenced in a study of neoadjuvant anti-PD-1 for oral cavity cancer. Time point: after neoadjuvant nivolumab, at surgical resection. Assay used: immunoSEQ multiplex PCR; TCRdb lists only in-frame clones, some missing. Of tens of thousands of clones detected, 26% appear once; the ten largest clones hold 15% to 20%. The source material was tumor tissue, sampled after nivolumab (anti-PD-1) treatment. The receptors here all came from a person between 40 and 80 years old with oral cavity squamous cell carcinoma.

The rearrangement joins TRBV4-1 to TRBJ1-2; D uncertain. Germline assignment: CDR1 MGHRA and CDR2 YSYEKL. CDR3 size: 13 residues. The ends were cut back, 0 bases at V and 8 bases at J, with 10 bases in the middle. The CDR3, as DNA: TGCGCCAGCAGCCAAGAACAACGGAGAGGCTACACCTTC. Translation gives CASSQEQRRGYTF.

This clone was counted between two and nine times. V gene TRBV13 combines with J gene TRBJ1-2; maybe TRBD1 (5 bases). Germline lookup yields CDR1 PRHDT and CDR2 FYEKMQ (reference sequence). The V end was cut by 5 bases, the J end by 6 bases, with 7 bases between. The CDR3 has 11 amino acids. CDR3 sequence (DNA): TGTGCCAGCAGCCAGGGCCATGGCTACACCTTC. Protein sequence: CASSQGHGYTF. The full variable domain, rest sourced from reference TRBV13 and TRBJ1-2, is AAGVIQSPRHLIKEKRETATLKCYPIPRHDTVYWYQQGPGQDPQFLISFYEKMQSDKGSIPDRFSAQQFSDYHSELNMSSLELGDSALYFCASSQGHGYTFGSGTRLTVV.

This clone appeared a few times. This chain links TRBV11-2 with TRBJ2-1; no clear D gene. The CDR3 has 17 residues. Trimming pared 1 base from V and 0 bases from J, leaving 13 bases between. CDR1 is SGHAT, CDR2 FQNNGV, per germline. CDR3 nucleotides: TGTGCCAGCAGCTTAGCGCTTAGCCGAAGCTCCTACAATGAGCAGTTCTTC. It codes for CASSLALSRSSYNEQFF.

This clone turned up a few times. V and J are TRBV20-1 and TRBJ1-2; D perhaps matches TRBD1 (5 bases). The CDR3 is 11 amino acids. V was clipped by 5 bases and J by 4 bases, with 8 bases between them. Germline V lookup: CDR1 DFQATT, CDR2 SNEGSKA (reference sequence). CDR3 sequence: CSAGAGYGYTF. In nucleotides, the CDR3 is TGCAGTGCTGGGGCCGGCTATGGCTACACCTTC.

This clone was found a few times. The CDR3 region is CASSLVERGPAFF. The CDR3 nucleotides are TGTGCCAGCAGCTTAGTTGAGAGGGGTCCAGCTTTCTTT. The chain has TRBV7-2 and TRBJ1-1; D might be TRBD1 (5 bases). Germline V gene data show CDR1 as SGHTA and CDR2 as FQGNSA. Trimming removed 1 base at V and 10 bases at J, with 13 bases between. The CDR3 has 13 residues.

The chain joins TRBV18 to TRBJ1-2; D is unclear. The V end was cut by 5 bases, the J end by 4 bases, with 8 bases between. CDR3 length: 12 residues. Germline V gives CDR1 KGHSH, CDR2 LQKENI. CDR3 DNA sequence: TGTGCCAGCTCAGCAGGCATCTATGGCTACACCTTC. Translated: CASSAGIYGYTF. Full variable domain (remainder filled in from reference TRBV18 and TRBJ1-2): NAGVMQNPRHLVRRRGQEARLRCSPMKGHSHVYWYRQLPEEGLKFMVYLQKENIIDESGMPKERFSAEFPKEGPSILRIQQVVRGDSAAYFCASSAGIYGYTFGSGTRLTVV.

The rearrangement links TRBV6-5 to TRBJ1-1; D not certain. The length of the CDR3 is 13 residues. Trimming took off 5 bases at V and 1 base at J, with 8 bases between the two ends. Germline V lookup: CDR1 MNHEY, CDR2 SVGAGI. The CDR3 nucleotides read TGTGCCAGCAGTGCCGGGAAGAACACTGAAGCTTTCTTT. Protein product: CASSAGKNTEAFF.

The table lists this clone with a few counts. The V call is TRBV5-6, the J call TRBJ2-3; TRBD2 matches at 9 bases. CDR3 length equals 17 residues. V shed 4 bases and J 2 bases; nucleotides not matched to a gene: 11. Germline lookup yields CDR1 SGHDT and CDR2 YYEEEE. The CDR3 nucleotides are TGTGCCAGCAGCCCAAACCGACTAGCGGAGTCCACAGATACGCAGTATTTT. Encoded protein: CASSPNRLAESTDTQYF.

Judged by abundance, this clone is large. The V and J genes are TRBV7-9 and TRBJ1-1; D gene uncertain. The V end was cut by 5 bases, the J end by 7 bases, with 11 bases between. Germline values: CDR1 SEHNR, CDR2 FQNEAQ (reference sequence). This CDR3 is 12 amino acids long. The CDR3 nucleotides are TGTGCCAGCAGCCATGATGGGGTTGAAGCTTTCTTT. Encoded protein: CASSHDGVEAFF.

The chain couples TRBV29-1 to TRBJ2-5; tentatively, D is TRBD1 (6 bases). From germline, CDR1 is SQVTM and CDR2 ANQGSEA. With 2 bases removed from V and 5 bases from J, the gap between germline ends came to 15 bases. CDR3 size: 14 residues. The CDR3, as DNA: TGCAGCGTTGAAAAGTCCAGGGGAGCGGAGACCCAGTACTTC. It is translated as CSVEKSRGAETQYF.